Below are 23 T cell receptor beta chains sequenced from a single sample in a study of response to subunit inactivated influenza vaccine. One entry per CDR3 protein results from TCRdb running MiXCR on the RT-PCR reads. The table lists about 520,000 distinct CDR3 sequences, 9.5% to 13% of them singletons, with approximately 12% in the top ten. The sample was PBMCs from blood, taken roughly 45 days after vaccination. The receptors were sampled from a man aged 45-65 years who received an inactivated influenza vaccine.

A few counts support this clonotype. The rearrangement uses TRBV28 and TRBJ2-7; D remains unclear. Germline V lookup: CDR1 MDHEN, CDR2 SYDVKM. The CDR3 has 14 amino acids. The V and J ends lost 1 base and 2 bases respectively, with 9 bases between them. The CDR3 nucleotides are TGTGCCAGCAGTTTATTATACAAACCCTACGAGCAGTACTTC. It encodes CASSLLYKPYEQYF.

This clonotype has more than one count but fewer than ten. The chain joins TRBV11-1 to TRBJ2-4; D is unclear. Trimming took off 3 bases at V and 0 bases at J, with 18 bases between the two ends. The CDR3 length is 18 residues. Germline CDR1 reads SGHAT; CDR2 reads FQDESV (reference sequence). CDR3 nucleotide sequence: TGTGCCAGCAGCTTCTACCCCACCCCGGAACTAGCCAAAAACATTCAGTACTTC. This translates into CASSFYPTPELAKNIQYF.

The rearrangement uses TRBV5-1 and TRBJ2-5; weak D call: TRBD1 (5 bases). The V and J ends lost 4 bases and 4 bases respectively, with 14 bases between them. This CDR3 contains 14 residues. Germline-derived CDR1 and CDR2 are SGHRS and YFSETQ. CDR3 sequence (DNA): TGCGCCAGCAGCGATCAGGGCCAGCGAGAGACCCAGTACTTC. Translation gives CASSDQGQRETQYF.

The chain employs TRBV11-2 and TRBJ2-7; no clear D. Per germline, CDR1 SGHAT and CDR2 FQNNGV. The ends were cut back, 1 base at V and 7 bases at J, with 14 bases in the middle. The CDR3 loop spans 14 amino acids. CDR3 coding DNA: TGTGCCAGCAGCTTAGGGATCACCCTTGGGGAGCAGTACTTC. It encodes CASSLGITLGEQYF.

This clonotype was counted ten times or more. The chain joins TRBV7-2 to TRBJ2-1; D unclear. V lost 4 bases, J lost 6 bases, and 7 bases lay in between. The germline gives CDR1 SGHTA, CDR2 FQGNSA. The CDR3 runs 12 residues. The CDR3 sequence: CASSSFGNEQFF. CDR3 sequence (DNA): TGTGCCAGCAGCTCCTTTGGCAATGAGCAGTTCTTC.

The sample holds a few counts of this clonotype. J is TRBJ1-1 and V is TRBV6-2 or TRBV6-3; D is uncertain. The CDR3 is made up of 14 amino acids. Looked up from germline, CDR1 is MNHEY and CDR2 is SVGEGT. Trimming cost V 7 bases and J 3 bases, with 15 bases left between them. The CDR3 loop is CASIPHEAYTEAFF. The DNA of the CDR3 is TGTGCCAGCATCCCCCACGAGGCCTACACTGAAGCTTTCTTT.

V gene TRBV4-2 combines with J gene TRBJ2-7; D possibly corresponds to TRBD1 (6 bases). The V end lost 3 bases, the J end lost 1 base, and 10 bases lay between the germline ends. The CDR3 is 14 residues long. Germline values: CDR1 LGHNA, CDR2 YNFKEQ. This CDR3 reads CASSHDRHSYEQYF. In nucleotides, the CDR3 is TGTGCCAGCAGCCATGACAGGCATTCCTACGAGCAGTACTTC.

CDR3 DNA: TGTGCCAGCAGCACGAGAATCGGGACAGCATATGGCTACACCTTC. Its translation: CASSTRIGTAYGYTF. The rearrangement joins TRBV11-2 to TRBJ1-2, with 7 nucleotides matching TRBD1. The CDR3 has 15 residues. Unmatched junction bases numbered 11, after V lost 5 bases and J lost 5 bases. CDR1 SGHAT and CDR2 FQNNGV come from the germline V gene.

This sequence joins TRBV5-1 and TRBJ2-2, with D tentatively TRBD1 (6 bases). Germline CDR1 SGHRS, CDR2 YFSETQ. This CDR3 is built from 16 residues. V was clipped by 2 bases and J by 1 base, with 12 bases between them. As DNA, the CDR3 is TGCGCCAGCAGCTTAGCTTGGACAGAGAACACCGGGGAGCTGTTTTTT. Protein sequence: CASSLAWTENTGELFF. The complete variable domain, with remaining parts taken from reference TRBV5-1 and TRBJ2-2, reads KAGVTQTPRYLIKTRGQQVTLSCSPISGHRSVSWYQQTPGQGLQFLFEYFSETQRNKGNFPGRFSGRQFSNSRSEMNVSTLELGDSALYLCASSLAWTENTGELFFGEGSRLTVL.

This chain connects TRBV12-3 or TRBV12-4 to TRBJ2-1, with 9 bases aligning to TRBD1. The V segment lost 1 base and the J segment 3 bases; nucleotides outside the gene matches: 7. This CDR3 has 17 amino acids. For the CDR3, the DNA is TGTGCCAGCAGTTTAGGGACACAGGGGGCGGTCTACAATGAGCAGTTCTTC. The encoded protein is CASSLGTQGAVYNEQFF.

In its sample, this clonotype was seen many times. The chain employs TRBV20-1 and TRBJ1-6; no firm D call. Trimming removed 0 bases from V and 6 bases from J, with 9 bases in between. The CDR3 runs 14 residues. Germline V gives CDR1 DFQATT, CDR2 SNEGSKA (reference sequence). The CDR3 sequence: CSARDLTLNSPLHF. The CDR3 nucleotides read TGCAGTGCTAGAGATCTGACCCTTAATTCACCCCTCCACTTT.

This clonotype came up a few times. CDR3 DNA: TGCAGTGCTAGGTTTGCTGGACGTGAAGCTTTCTTT. This gives the protein CSARFAGREAFF. This chain joins TRBV20-1 and TRBJ1-1; D unresolved. Trimming took off 3 bases at V and 7 bases at J, with 12 bases between the two ends. This CDR3 spans 12 amino acids. CDR1 and CDR2 from the germline V gene are DFQATT and SNEGSKA (reference sequence).

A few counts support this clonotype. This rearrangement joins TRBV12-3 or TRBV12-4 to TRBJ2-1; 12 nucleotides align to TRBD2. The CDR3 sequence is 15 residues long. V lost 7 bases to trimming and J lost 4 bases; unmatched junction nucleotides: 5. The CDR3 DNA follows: TGTGCCAGCACCCCCGGACTAGCGGGGTACAATGAGCAGTTCTTC. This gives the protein CASTPGLAGYNEQFF.

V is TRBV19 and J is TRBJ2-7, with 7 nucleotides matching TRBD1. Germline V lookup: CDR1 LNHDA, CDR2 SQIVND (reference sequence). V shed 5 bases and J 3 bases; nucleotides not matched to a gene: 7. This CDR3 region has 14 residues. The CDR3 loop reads CASSARDRYYEQYF. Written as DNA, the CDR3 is TGTGCCAGTAGTGCCCGGGACAGATACTACGAGCAGTACTTC.

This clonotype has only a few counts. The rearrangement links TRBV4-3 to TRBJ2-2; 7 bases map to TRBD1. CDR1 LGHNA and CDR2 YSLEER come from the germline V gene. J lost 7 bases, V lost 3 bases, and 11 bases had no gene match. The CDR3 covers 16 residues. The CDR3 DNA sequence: TGCGCCAGCAGCCACCCGGGACAGCAGGCTTTCGGGGAGCTGTTTTTT. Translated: CASSHPGQQAFGELFF.

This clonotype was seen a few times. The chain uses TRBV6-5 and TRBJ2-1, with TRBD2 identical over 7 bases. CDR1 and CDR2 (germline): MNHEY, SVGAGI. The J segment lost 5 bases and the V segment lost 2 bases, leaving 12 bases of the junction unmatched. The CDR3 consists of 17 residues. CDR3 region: CASSYGGGVADNNEQFF. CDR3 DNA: TGTGCCAGCAGTTACGGGGGGGGGGTAGCGGACAACAATGAGCAGTTCTTC.

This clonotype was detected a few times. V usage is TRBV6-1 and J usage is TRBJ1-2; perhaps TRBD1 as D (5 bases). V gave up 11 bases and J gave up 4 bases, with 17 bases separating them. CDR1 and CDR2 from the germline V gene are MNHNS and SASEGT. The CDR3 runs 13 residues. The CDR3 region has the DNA TGTGCCCGGCCCCGGGGGACCACCTATGGCTACACCTTC. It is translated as CARPRGTTYGYTF.

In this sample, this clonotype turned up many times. The CDR3 region has the DNA TGTGCCAGCAGCCGGACTAGCGGAGGGCAAGAGACCCAGTACTTC. Protein sequence: CASSRTSGGQETQYF. This chain connects TRBV5-6 to TRBJ2-5; TRBD2 matches 10 bases. Germline CDR1 reads SGHDT; CDR2 reads YYEEEE. V gave up 4 bases and J gave up 2 bases; unmatched junction bases: 5. This CDR3 has 15 amino acids.

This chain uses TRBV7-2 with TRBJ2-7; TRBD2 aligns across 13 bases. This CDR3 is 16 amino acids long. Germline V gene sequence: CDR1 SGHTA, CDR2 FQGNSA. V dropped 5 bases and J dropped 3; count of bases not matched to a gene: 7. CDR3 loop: CASSLGTSGIIYEQYF. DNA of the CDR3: TGTGCCAGCAGCCTCGGGACTAGCGGGATAATCTACGAGCAGTACTTC.

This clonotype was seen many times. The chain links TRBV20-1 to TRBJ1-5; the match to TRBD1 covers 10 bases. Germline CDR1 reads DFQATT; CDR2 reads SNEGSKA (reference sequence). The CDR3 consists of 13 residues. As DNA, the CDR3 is TGCAGCGGACAGGGGGTTTCTGATCAGCCCCAGCATTTT. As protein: CSGQGVSDQPQHF.

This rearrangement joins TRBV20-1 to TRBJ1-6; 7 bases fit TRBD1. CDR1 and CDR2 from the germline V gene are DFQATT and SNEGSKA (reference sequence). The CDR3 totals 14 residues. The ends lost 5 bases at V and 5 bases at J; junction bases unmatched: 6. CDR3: CSARDSRNNSPLHF. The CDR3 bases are TGCAGTGCTCGGGACAGCAGAAATAATTCACCCCTCCACTTT.

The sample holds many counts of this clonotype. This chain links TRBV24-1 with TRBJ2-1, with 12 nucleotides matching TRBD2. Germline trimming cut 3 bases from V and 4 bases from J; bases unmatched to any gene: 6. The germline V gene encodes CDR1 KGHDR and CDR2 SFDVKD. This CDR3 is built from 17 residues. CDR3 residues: CATSDARTSGIYNEQFF. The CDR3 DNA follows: TGTGCCACCAGTGATGCTAGGACTAGCGGGATTTACAATGAGCAGTTCTTC.

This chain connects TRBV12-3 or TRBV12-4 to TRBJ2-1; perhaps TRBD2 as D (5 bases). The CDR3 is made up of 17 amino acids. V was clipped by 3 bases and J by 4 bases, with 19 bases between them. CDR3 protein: CASSFRRGADPYNEQFF. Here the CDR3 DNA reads TGTGCCAGCAGTTTCCGTCGGGGAGCGGATCCGTACAATGAGCAGTTCTTC.